A selection of T cell receptor beta chains follows, all from one sample in a study of Graves' ophthalmopathy and Graves' hyperthyroidism. TCRdb reprocessed the multiplex PCR reads via MiXCR and lists one record per CDR3 protein. The table records hundreds of thousands of distinct CDR3 sequences, roughly 39% of them present only once. Specimen: peripheral blood. The receptors shown here come from an adult man with Graves' ophthalmopathy. The CDR3 runs from the conserved cysteine through the conserved F or W. D genes are given only for firm matches. For some rows the clone size is stated as once, few or many, or as a class when expanded; others skip it.

>TRBJ1-1|TRBV20-1|13|TRBD1|many
TGCAGTGCTGGAGGACAGGGTAACACTGAAGCTTTCTTT
CSAGGQGNTEAFF
>TRBJ1-2|TRBV9|13|NA|many
TGTGCCAGCAGCGTAGCTACGGGGTATGGCTACACCTTC
CASSVATGYGYTF
>TRBJ1-2|TRBV3-1|14|NA|few
TGTGCCAGCAGCCAAAGGGCCAGCTACTATGGCTACACCTTC
CASSQRASYYGYTF
>TRBJ1-2|TRBV12-3/TRBV12-4|13|NA|many
TGTGCCAGCAGTTCCGGGACACAGCTTGGCTACACCTTC
CASSSGTQLGYTF
>TRBJ1-1|TRBV24-1|13|NA|many
TGTGCCACCAGTGATTTTCAAGACACTGAAGCTTTCTTT
CATSDFQDTEAFF
>TRBJ2-5|TRBV10-3|16|NA|NA
TGTGCCATCAGTGAACGGGGCCGGTACGTTATGGAGACCCAGTACTTC
CAISERGRYVMETQYF
>TRBJ2-7|TRBV7-8|14|NA|few
TGTGCCAGCAGCCAGGACGGGAACTCCTACGAGCAGTACTTC
CASSQDGNSYEQYF
>TRBJ2-1|TRBV24-1|16|NA|NA
TGTGCCACCAGTGACTCAGACAGAAATTCTTACAATGAGCAGTTCTTC
CATSDSDRNSYNEQFF
>TRBJ1-2|TRBV7-2|17|NA|many
TGTGCCAGCAGCTTACGTTCGATCGGGGGGCCGGGCTATGGCTACACCTTC
CASSLRSIGGPGYGYTF
>TRBJ2-7|TRBV25-1|13|NA|few
TGTGCCAGCAGTGAGTTCTGGTCGGGGGAGCAGTACTTC
CASSEFWSGEQYF
>TRBJ2-7|TRBV5-1|13|NA|NA
TGCGCCAGCAGCTTTAGCGAGACCTACGAGCAGTACTTC
CASSFSETYEQYF
>TRBJ1-2|TRBV7-2|15|TRBD1|NA
TGTGCCAGCAGCTTAGGGGACAGGGGATACTATGGCTACACCTTC
CASSLGDRGYYGYTF
>TRBJ2-3|TRBV20-1|13|NA|NA
TGCAGTGCTAGACAGGGGTCTAGGGATACGCAGTATTTT
CSARQGSRDTQYF
>TRBJ2-3|TRBV15|16|TRBD2|NA
TGTGCCACCAGCAGGAGGGGCGGGGGGCCTCTGGATACGCAGTATTTT
CATSRRGGGPLDTQYF
>TRBJ1-2|TRBV25-1|16|TRBD1|NA
TGTGCCAGCAGCCAAACAATGTTCGTGACAGGGTCTGGCTACACCTTC
CASSQTMFVTGSGYTF
>TRBJ2-5|TRBV10-3|15|TRBD1|NA
TGTGCCATCAGTGAACGGACAGGGGGGTCAGAGACCCAGTACTTC
CAISERTGGSETQYF
>TRBJ2-7|TRBV7-9|13|NA|NA
TGTGCCAGCAGCTTGCCGGACCTTTACGAGCAGTACTTC
CASSLPDLYEQYF
>TRBJ2-2|TRBV19|16|NA|few
TGTGCCAGTAGTATTCTGCGGATCTCGAACACCGGGGAGCTGTTTTTT
CASSILRISNTGELFF
>TRBJ2-7|TRBV27|14|NA|NA
TGTGCCAGCAGGCTATCTAGGGACAACTACGAGCAGTACTTC
CASRLSRDNYEQYF
>TRBJ1-1|TRBV5-1|13|NA|many
TGCGCCAGCACCCTCGGGAGGAACACTGAAGCTTTCTTT
CASTLGRNTEAFF
>TRBJ2-7|TRBV7-9|16|NA|NA
TGTGCCAGCAGCCCCGTCGAGGGCGGCGGCTCCTACGAGCAGTACTTC
CASSPVEGGGSYEQYF
>TRBJ2-7|TRBV7-3|17|TRBD1|once
TGTGCCAGCCCAATCGACCCCGGGACAGGTGGGGACCACGAGCAGTACTTC
CASPIDPGTGGDHEQYF
>TRBJ2-7|TRBV10-3|16|NA|NA
TGTGCCAGCTCACCACCAGGGGGGTCCCCGTCCTACGAGCAGTACTTC
CASSPPGGSPSYEQYF
>TRBJ2-5|TRBV12-3/TRBV12-4|11|NA|NA
TGTGCCAGCAGTTCAGGGGTCACCCAGTACTTC
CASSSGVTQYF
>TRBJ2-7|TRBV10-3|12|NA|NA
TGTGCCAAACGGACCGACTACAATGAGCAGTACTTC
CAKRTDYNEQYF
>TRBJ1-2|TRBV10-3|13|NA|NA
TGTGCCAGCGGCCGGGACATGGACTATGGCTACACCTTC
CASGRDMDYGYTF
>TRBJ1-5|TRBV19|15|NA|NA
TGTGCCAGTAGTGAAGTATTAGGGGCCAATCAGCCCCAGCATTTT
CASSEVLGANQPQHF
>TRBJ1-6|TRBV4-1|16|NA|few
TGCGCCAGCAGCCAAGATGGGGAGGGCCGGAGTTCACCCCTCCACTTT
CASSQDGEGRSSPLHF
>TRBJ1-5|TRBV7-9|16|NA|once
TGTGCCAGCTGCCAAAACAGAGGAGGTAGTAATCAGCGCCAGCATTTT
CASCQNRGGSNQRQHF
>TRBJ2-6|TRBV29-1|14|TRBD1|NA
TGCAGCGTTGTTCAGGGGGATGGGGCCAACGTCCTGACTTTC
CSVVQGDGANVLTF
>TRBJ2-7|TRBV20-1|13|NA|NA
TGCAGTGCCTCCGGGGGGCAGGGTGACGAGCAGTACTTC
CSASGGQGDEQYF
>TRBJ2-2|TRBV7-9|16|NA|few
TGTGCCAGCAGCTTAGCTTGGGGGGCCGGCACCGGGGAGCTGTTTTTT
CASSLAWGAGTGELFF
>TRBJ1-2|TRBV4-1|14|NA|many
TGCGCCAGCAGATCCCAGGATGGGAACTATGGCTACACCTTC
CASRSQDGNYGYTF
>TRBJ2-7|TRBV10-3|14|NA|many
TGTGCCAGCAGTGAGCCGCGGGCTTACTACGAGCAGTACTTC
CASSEPRAYYEQYF
>TRBJ2-6|TRBV6-2/TRBV6-3|15|NA|many
TGTGCCAGCAGTGTCCAGGTATCTGGGGCCAACGTCCTGACTTTC
CASSVQVSGANVLTF
>TRBJ2-2|TRBV12-3/TRBV12-4|17|TRBD1|many
TGTGCCAGCAGAGCGGACAGGGACCTGCCGTACGCCGGGGAGCTGTTTTTT
CASRADRDLPYAGELFF
>TRBJ1-2|TRBV12-3/TRBV12-4|14|TRBD1|few
TGTGCCAGCGGGCGGCCAGGGGGACTCTATGGCTACACCTTC
CASGRPGGLYGYTF
>TRBJ1-2|TRBV20-1|13|NA|many
TGCAGTGCTAGGGGTGGGGAAAACTATGGCTACACCTTC
CSARGGENYGYTF
>TRBJ2-3|TRBV10-3|13|NA|few
TGTGCCAGCAGTTGGGGGGATACGGATACGCAGTATTTT
CASSWGDTDTQYF
>TRBJ2-5|TRBV9|13|TRBD2|NA
TGTGCCAGCAGCGGCGGGAGAGTAGAGACCCAGTACTTC
CASSGGRVETQYF
>TRBJ2-5|TRBV10-3|13|NA|NA
TGTGCCATCAGCCTAGGGTCTTCAGAGACCCAGTACTTC
CAISLGSSETQYF
>TRBJ2-7|TRBV2|11|NA|many
TGTGCCAGCAGAACCCAACCCGAGCAGTACTTC
CASRTQPEQYF
>TRBJ1-2|TRBV29-1|12|NA|NA
TGCAGCTTGGGCGCTATGGCCTATGGCTACACCTTC
CSLGAMAYGYTF
>TRBJ1-5|TRBV20-1|13|NA|NA
TGCAGTGCTAGGCTGGCGAGCAATCAGCCCCAGCATTTT
CSARLASNQPQHF
>TRBJ2-3|TRBV24-1|14|TRBD2|few
TGTGCCACCAGTGAGGGGGAGGGCCGGGATACGCAGTATTTT
CATSEGEGRDTQYF
>TRBJ2-5|TRBV25-1|16|TRBD1|NA
TGTGCCAGCGTGGCACTAACCGGGACAGACCAAGAGACCCAGTACTTC
CASVALTGTDQETQYF
>TRBJ1-2|TRBV24-1|13|NA|few
TGTGCCACCAGTACCAACATGGGTTATGGCTACACCTTC
CATSTNMGYGYTF
>TRBJ2-7|TRBV29-1|9|NA|NA
TGCAGCGTTGCGTACGGGCAGTACTTC
CSVAYGQYF
>TRBJ2-3|TRBV7-2|14|NA|NA
TGTGCCAGCAGCCCGGATCGGAGCACAGATACGCAGTATTTT
CASSPDRSTDTQYF
>TRBJ2-5|TRBV2|14|NA|many
TGTGCCAGCAGTGAAGCGCGAGCTGGAGAGACCCAGTACTTC
CASSEARAGETQYF
>TRBJ2-7|TRBV6-1|11|TRBD1|few
TGTGCCAGCACTGCGAGGGGGCAGCAGTACTTC
CASTARGQQYF